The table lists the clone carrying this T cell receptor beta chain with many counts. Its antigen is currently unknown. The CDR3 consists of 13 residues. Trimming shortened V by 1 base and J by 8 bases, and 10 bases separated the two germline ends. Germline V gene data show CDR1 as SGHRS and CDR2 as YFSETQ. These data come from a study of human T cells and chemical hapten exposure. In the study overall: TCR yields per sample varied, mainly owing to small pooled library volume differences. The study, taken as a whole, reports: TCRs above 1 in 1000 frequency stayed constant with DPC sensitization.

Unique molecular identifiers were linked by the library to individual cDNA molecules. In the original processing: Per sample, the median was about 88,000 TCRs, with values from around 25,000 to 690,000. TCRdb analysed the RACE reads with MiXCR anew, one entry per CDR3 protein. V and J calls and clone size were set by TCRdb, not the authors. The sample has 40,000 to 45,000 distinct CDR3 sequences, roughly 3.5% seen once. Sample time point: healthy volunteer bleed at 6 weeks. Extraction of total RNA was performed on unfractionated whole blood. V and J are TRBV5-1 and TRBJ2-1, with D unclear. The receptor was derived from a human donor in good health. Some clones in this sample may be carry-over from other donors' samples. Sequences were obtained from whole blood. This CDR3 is CASSLLTRDEQFF. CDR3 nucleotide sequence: TGCGCCAGCAGCTTGTTGACTCGGGATGAGCAGTTCTTC.